This TCR beta chain stems from a study of CD8+ T cells in alopecia areata. Documented treatment: oral pan-JAK inhibitor, 5-10 mg twice daily. The sequencing template was cDNA reverse transcribed from extracted RNA. Measured with immunoSEQ multiplex PCR; TCRdb has only the in-frame clones, and not every one. The data contain a few hundred thousand clones, 66% of them singletons. The specimen was CD4+ T cells sorted from blood, collected at week 44, from a patient treated with tofacitinib. The sequence came from a human donor with alopecia areata.

This CDR3 reads CATSRASGTGGREQYF. CDR3 in DNA: TGTGCCACCAGCAGAGCCTCGGGGACAGGGGGAAGGGAGCAGTACTTC. The chain is built from TRBV15 and TRBJ2-7; 11 bases agree with TRBD1. There are 16 residues in the CDR3. The J segment lost 7 bases and the V segment lost 1 base, leaving 9 bases of the junction unmatched. Germline V gives CDR1 LNHNV, CDR2 YYDKDF (reference sequence).